This passage covers 3 T cell receptor beta chains from one sample sequenced in a study of blood T cell repertoires in COVID-19 (dated by TCRdb to 2020 to 2021). Libraries were prepared through the immunoSEQ multiplex PCR assay. In TCRdb, the immuneACCESS table is reduced to in-frame sequences with V and J assigned. These tables do not hold every clone; where another copy was compared, an unresolved V gene accounts for under half, and the others remain unexplained. The sample table shows roughly 76,000 clones, and 90% are seen once. 1.5% of the sample rests with the top ten. Sequencing input: peripheral blood. The receptors were sampled from a man aged 45-65 years with acute or convalescent COVID-19.

The chain carries TRBV6-2 or TRBV6-3 and TRBJ1-5; 9 bases align to TRBD1. After removal of 5 bases from V and 0 bases from J, the junction contained 5 bases not matched to a gene. The germline V gene has CDR1 MNHEY and CDR2 SVGEGT. The CDR3 is 16 residues long. The chain's CDR3 is CASSNYRGLSNQPQHF. CDR3 in DNA: TGTGCCAGCAGTAACTACAGGGGGCTTAGCAATCAGCCCCAGCATTTT.

The chain employs TRBV7-8 and TRBJ2-5; D is possibly TRBD2 (5 bases). From germline, CDR1 is SGHVS and CDR2 FQNEAQ. CDR3 length: 13 residues. V lost 1 base, J lost 2 bases, and 5 bases lay in between. This CDR3 reads CASSLGEQETQYF. The CDR3 DNA reads as TGTGCCAGCAGCTTAGGGGAGCAAGAGACCCAGTACTTC.

This chain connects TRBV12-3 or TRBV12-4 to TRBJ1-5, with a tentative D call TRBD1 (5 bases). The CDR3 runs 13 residues. V gave up 5 bases and J gave up 3 bases, with 8 bases separating them. CDR3 bases: TGTGCCAGCAGTCCCAGGGACAATCAGCCCCAGCATTTT. Residues: CASSPRDNQPQHF.